This is a list of T cell receptor beta chains from one sample in a study of T cell responses to AZD1222 COVID-19 vaccine. Using immunoSEQ multiplex PCR, the repertoire was profiled, and TCRdb retains in-frame clones only, with some absent. The table lists tens of thousands of clones, nearly 90% of them singletons. This specimen consisted of peripheral blood, obtained 28 days after the second AZD1222 dose. Receptors originate from an adult who received the AZD1222 COVID-19 vaccine. The CDR3 runs from the conserved cysteine through the conserved F or W. The D gene is left open where the match is weak. Not all rows give a size; the values are once, few, many and, for expanded clones, a class.

TRBD1 | TRBJ1-6 | few | TRBV29-1 | TGCAGCTGCCGACAGGGCCTCAATTCACCCCTCCACTTT | CSCRQGLNSPLHF
NA | TRBJ1-2 | NA | TRBV7-9 | TGTGCCAGCAGAAACGACGGGACCGTCTCGGACTACACCTTC | CASRNDGTVSDYTF
NA | TRBJ1-5 | few | TRBV15 | TGTGCCACCGGTAGGGAGTATCAGCCCCAGCATTTT | CATGREYQPQHF
TRBD1 | TRBJ1-5 | once | TRBV19 | TGTGCCAGTAGTATCACAGGGGGCGTCGGGCCCCAGCATTTT | CASSITGGVGPQHF
TRBD1 | TRBJ2-2 | NA | TRBV3-1/TRBV3-2 | TGTGCCAGCAGCCAAGTTTCGACAGGGGTACTAGGGGCCGGGGAGCTGTTTTTT | CASSQVSTGVLGAGELFF
TRBD2 | TRBJ2-3 | NA | TRBV11-2 | TGTGCCAGCAGCCAGTGGACTAGCGGGATCTTCACAGATACGCAGTATTTT | CASSQWTSGIFTDTQYF
NA | TRBJ2-2 | NA | TRBV29-1 | TGCAGCGTTTCTACAGGGTCAGTAGGCACCGGGGAGCTGTTTTTT | CSVSTGSVGTGELFF
NA | TRBJ2-1 | NA | TRBV4-2 | TGTGCCAGCAGCCCCCAAGTGGGCGGGGCCTTCTACAATGAGCAGTTCTTC | CASSPQVGGAFYNEQFF
NA | TRBJ1-4 | NA | TRBV5-1 | TGCGCCAGCAGCTTGGCCAGCACTAATGAAAAACTGTTTTTT | CASSLASTNEKLFF
TRBD1 | TRBJ1-1 | NA | TRBV3-1/TRBV3-2 | TGTGCCAGCAGCTTACAGGGGTGGAACACTGAAGCTTTCTTT | CASSLQGWNTEAFF
NA | TRBJ1-2 | NA | TRBV12-3/TRBV12-4 | TGTGCCAGCAGTTTGGAAAGGAACTATGGCTACACCTTC | CASSLERNYGYTF
NA | TRBJ2-1 | NA | TRBV6-6 | TGTGCCAGCAGTTACAGGGTCGAGCAGTTCTTC | CASSYRVEQFF
TRBD1 | TRBJ1-1 | NA | TRBV27 | TGTGCCAGCAGCTCAGGGGGCTGGAACACTGAAGCTTTCTTT | CASSSGGWNTEAFF
TRBD1 | TRBJ1-1 | NA | TRBV7-2 | TGTGCCAGCAGGTACAGGGGAGAGGCTTTCTTT | CASRYRGEAFF
NA | TRBJ2-7 | few | TRBV12-3/TRBV12-4 | TGTGCCAGCAGTTTAGGGGCCATCTACGAGCAGTACTTC | CASSLGAIYEQYF
NA | TRBJ1-5 | NA | TRBV30 | TGTGCCTGGAGTGTTGACAGGTGGCGTCAGCCCCAGCATTTT | CAWSVDRWRQPQHF
NA | TRBJ1-1 | NA | TRBV5-3 | TGTGCCAGAAGCTTTCCCCCCACAGAGAACACTGAAGCTTTCTTT | CARSFPPTENTEAFF
NA | TRBJ1-1 | few | TRBV6-2/TRBV6-3 | TGTGCCAGCAGCCTCGGGCGCCGCACTGAAGCTTTCTTT | CASSLGRRTEAFF
NA | TRBJ1-3 | NA | TRBV9 | TGTGCCAGCAGCGTAGATCGGGGGCGGCACACCATATATTTT | CASSVDRGRHTIYF
NA | TRBJ1-2 | NA | TRBV18 | TGTGCCAGCTCACCGGCGGGGCTGACATTGGGAATTGGCTACACCTTC | CASSPAGLTLGIGYTF
NA | TRBJ1-2 | NA | TRBV3-1/TRBV3-2 | TGTGCCAGCAGCCACCAAGGGCTCTATGGCTACACCTTC | CASSHQGLYGYTF
NA | TRBJ1-5 | NA | TRBV3-1/TRBV3-2 | TGTGCCAGCAGCCCGGGACTCAATAGCAATCAGCCCCAGCATTTT | CASSPGLNSNQPQHF
NA | TRBJ1-2 | NA | TRBV7-2 | TGTGCCAGCAGCCCTCCTAGAAATCGCCCTTATGGCTACACCTTC | CASSPPRNRPYGYTF
TRBD1 | TRBJ2-1 | few | TRBV7-9 | TGTGCCAGCAGCTTAGCCCTGAGTAGGGGGCGCGATAATGAGCAGTTCTTC | CASSLALSRGRDNEQFF
NA | TRBJ1-2 | NA | TRBV18 | TGTGCCAGCTCACCCGACACTCGGACAGTGGGGGGCTACACCTTC | CASSPDTRTVGGYTF
TRBD1 | TRBJ1-5 | NA | TRBV6-2/TRBV6-3 | TGTGCCAGCAGTTACGATGACAGGGAAATGGGCAATCAGCCCCAGCATTTT | CASSYDDREMGNQPQHF
NA | TRBJ1-2 | NA | TRBV9 | TGTGCCAGCAGCGGACCCGTGAGGGAGGCTGGCTACACCTTC | CASSGPVREAGYTF
TRBD1 | TRBJ1-5 | NA | TRBV24-1 | TGTGCCACCAGTGATGGCCGGACAGGGAATCAGCCCCAGCATTTT | CATSDGRTGNQPQHF
NA | TRBJ1-2 | NA | TRBV1 | TGCACCAGCAGCCAAGTAATCCAGGGGCATGGCTACACCTTC | CTSSQVIQGHGYTF
NA | TRBJ1-3 | NA | TRBV7-3 | TGTGCCAGCAGCTTAAAACTGGGGGCAGCTGGAAACACCATATATTTT | CASSLKLGAAGNTIYF
NA | TRBJ2-3 | NA | TRBV30 | TGTGCCTGGAATACCCGAAGGGCAGGGGGCACAGATACGCAGTATTTT | CAWNTRRAGGTDTQYF
NA | TRBJ2-7 | NA | TRBV25-1 | TGTGCCAGCAGTGGGGTGGGGGAGCTGTACTTC | CASSGVGELYF
NA | TRBJ2-5 | NA | TRBV6-5 | TGTGCCAGCAGTTACGCTAGGGGAGAGACCCAGTACTTC | CASSYARGETQYF
TRBD1 | TRBJ1-1 | NA | TRBV19 | TGTGCCAGTAGTCCCACAGGGGGCGACACTGAAGCTTTCTTT | CASSPTGGDTEAFF
NA | TRBJ1-1 | NA | TRBV6-2/TRBV6-3 | TGTGCCAGCAGTTACCCCGCGGGACAACCTGGAGGCACTGAAGCTTTCTTT | CASSYPAGQPGGTEAFF
NA | TRBJ2-1 | NA | TRBV12-5 | TGTGCTAGTGGTAGACCCCGTCGCTATGGACAAGTAGAAAGGGCTGTCAATGAGCAGTTCTTC | CASGRPRRYGQVERAVNEQFF
NA | TRBJ1-5 | NA | TRBV6-2/TRBV6-3 | TGTGCCAGCAGTTACGCCCAGGATTATAGCAATCAGCCCCAGCATTTT | CASSYAQDYSNQPQHF
NA | TRBJ1-2 | NA | TRBV6-6 | TGTGCCAGCAGTCCCGGGACGGAGTATGGCTACACCTTC | CASSPGTEYGYTF
NA | TRBJ2-2 | NA | TRBV21-1 | TGTGCCAGCATTGAAACTAGCGGGAGGAGTTTAGGCACCGGGGAGCTGTTTTTT | CASIETSGRSLGTGELFF